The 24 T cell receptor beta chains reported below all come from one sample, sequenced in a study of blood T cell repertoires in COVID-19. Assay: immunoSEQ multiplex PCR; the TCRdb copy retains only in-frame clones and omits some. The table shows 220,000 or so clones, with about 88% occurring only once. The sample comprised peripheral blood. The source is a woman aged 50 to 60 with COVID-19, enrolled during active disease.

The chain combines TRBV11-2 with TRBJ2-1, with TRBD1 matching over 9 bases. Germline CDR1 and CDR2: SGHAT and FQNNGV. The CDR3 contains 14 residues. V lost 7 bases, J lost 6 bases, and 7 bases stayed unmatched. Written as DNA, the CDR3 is TGTGCCAGCAAGGGACAGGGTGAGCGCAATGAGCAGTTCTTC. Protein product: CASKGQGERNEQFF. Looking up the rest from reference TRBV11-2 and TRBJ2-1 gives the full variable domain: EAGVAQSPRYKIIEKRQSVAFWCNPISGHATLYWYQQILGQGPKLLIQFQNNGVVDDSQLPKDRFSAERLKGVDSTLKIQPAKLEDSAVYLCASKGQGERNEQFFGPGTRLTVL.

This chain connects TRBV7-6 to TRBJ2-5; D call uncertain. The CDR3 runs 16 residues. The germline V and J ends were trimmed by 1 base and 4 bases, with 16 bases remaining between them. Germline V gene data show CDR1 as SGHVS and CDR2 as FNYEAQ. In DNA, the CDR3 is TGTGCCAGCAGCTTAGGTCTATACAGAATGGGAGAGACCCAGTACTTC. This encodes CASSLGLYRMGETQYF.

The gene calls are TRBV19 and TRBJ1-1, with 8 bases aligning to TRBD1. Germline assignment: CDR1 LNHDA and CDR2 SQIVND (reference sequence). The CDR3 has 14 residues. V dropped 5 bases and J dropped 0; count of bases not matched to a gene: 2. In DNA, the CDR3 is TGTGCCAGTAGTTGGACAGGGATGAACACTGAAGCTTTCTTT. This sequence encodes CASSWTGMNTEAFF.

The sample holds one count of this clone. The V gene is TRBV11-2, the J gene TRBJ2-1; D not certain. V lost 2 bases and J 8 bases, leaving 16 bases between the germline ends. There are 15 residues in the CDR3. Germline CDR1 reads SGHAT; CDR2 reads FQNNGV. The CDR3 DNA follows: TGTGCCAGCAGCTTAAGCCCGACAAACTCGGATGAGCAGTTCTTC. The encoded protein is CASSLSPTNSDEQFF.

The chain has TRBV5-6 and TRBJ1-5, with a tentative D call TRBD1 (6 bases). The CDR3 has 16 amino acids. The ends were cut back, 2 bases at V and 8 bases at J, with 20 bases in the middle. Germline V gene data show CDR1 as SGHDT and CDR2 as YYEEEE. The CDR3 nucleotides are TGTGCCAGCAGCTTTTTGGAAGGGACGAACAGGGAGCCCCAGCATTTT. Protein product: CASSFLEGTNREPQHF.

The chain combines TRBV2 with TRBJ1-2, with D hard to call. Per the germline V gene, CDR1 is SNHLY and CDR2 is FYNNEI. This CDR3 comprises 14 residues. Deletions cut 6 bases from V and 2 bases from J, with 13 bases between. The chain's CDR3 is CASSDRVANYGYTF. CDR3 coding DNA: TGTGCCAGCAGCGATCGGGTCGCAAACTATGGCTACACCTTC.

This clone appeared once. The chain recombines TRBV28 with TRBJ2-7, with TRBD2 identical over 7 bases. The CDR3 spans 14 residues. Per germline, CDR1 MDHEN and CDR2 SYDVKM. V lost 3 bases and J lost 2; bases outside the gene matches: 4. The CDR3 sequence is CASSLRGGTYEQYV. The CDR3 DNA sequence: TGTGCCAGCAGTTTGCGCGGGGGTACCTACGAGCAGTACGTC.

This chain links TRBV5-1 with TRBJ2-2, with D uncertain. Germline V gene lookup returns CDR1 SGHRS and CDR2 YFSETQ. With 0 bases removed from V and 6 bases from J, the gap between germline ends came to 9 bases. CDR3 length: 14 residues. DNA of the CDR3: TGCGCCAGCAGCTTGGGAGGATGGGCCGGGGAGCTGTTTTTT. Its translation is CASSLGGWAGELFF.

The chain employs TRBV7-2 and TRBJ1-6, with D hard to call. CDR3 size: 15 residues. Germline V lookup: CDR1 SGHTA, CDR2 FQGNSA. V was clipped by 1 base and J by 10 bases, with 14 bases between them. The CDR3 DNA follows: TGTGCCAGCAGCTTAGAGTGGGAGAGGGTCTCACCCCTCCACTTT. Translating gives CASSLEWERVSPLHF.

The CDR3: CASRLRTGSYGYTF. CDR3 sequence (DNA): TGTGCCAGCAGACTCCGGACGGGATCCTATGGCTACACCTTC. The chain has TRBV5-4 and TRBJ1-2; the D is unclear. V was pared by 5 bases and J by 4 bases, with 15 bases between. CDR1 and CDR2 (germline): SGHNT, YYREEE (reference sequence). The CDR3 has 14 amino acids.

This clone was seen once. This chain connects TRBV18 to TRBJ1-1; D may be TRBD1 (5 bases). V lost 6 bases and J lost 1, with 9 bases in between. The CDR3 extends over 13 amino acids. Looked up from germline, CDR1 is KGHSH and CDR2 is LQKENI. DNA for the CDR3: TGTGCCAGCTCCCAGGGCCCGAACACTGAAGCTTTCTTT. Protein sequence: CASSQGPNTEAFF. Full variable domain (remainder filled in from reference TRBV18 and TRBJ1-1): NAGVMQNPRHLVRRRGQEARLRCSPMKGHSHVYWYRQLPEEGLKFMVYLQKENIIDESGMPKERFSAEFPKEGPSILRIQQVVRGDSAAYFCASSQGPNTEAFFGQGTRLTVV.

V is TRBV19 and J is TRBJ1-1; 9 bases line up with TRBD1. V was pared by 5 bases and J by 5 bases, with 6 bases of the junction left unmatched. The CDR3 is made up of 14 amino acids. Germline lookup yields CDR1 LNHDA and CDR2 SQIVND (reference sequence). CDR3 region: CASSARQGGTEAFF. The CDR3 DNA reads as TGTGCCAGTAGTGCCAGACAGGGGGGAACTGAAGCTTTCTTT.

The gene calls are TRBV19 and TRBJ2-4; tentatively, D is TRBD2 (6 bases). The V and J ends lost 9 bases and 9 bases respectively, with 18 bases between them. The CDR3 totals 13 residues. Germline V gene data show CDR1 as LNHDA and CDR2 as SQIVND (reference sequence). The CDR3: CASEKRDSAIQYF. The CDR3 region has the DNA TGTGCCAGCGAAAAGAGGGACTCTGCCATTCAGTACTTC.

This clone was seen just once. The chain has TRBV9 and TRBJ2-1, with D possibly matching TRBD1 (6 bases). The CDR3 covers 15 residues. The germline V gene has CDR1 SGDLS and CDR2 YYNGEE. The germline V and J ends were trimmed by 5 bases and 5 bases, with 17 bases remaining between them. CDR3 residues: CASSAGTRPNNEQFF. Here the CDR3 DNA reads TGTGCCAGCAGTGCCGGGACAAGGCCTAACAATGAGCAGTTCTTC. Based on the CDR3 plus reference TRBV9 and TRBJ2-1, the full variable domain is DSGVTQTPKHLITATGQRVTLRCSPRSGDLSVYWYQQSLDQGLQFLIQYYNGEERAKGNILERFSAQQFPDLHSELNLSSLELGDSALYFCASSAGTRPNNEQFFGPGTRLTVL.

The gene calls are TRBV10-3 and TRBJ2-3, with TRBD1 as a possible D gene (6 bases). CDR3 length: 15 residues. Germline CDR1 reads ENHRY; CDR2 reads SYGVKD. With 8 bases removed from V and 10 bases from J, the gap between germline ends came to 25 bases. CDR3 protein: CAIQSPKLQGSAQYF. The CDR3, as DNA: TGTGCCATCCAAAGCCCAAAACTACAGGGATCAGCGCAGTATTTT.

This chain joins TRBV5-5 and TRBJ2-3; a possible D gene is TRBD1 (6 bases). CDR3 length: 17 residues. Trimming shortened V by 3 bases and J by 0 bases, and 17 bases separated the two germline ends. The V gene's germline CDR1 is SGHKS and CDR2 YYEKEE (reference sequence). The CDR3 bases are TGTGCCAGCAGCTCCTCCGGACAGCCCCTGAGCACAGATACGCAGTATTTT. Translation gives CASSSSGQPLSTDTQYF.

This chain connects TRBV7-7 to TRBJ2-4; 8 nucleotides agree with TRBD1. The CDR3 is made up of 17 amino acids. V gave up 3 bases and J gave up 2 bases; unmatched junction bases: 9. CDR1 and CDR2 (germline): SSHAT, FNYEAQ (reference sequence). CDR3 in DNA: TGTGCCAGCAGCTTTCCAGGCAGGGGGCGATCCAAAAACATTCAGTACTTC. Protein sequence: CASSFPGRGRSKNIQYF.

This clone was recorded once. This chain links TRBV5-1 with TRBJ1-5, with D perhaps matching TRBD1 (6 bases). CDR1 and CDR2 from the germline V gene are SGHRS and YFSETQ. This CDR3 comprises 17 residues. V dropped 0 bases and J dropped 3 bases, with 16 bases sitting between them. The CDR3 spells CASSLAKGRGANQPQHF. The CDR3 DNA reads TGCGCCAGCAGCTTGGCCAAGGGGCGGGGGGCCAATCAGCCCCAGCATTTT.

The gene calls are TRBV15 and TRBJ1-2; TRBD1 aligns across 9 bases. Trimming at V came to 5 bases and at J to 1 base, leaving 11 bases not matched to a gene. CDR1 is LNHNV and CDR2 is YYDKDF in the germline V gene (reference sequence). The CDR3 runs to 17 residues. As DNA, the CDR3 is TGTGCCACCAGCCTTGGGACAGGGACTACCGATAACTATGGCTACACCTTC. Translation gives CATSLGTGTTDNYGYTF.

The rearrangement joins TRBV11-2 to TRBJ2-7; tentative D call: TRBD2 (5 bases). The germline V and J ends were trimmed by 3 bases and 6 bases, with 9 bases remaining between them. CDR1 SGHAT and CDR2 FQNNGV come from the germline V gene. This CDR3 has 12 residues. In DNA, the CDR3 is TGTGCCAGCAGCTTTACTAGTAGCGAGCAGTACTTC. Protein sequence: CASSFTSSEQYF.

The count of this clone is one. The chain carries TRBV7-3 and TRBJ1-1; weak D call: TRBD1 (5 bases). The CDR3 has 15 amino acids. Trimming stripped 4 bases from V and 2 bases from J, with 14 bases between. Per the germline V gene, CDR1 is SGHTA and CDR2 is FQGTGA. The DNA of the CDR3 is TGTGCCAGCAGCTACGGTGTGGGGGGAAACACTGAAGCTTTCTTT. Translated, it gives CASSYGVGGNTEAFF.

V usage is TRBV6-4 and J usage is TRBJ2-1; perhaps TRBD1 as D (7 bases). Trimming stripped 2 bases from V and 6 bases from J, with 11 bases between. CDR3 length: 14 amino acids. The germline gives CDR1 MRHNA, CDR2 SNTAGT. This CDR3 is CASSDDQGGNEQFF. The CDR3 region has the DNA TGTGCCAGCAGTGACGATCAGGGGGGCAATGAGCAGTTCTTC.

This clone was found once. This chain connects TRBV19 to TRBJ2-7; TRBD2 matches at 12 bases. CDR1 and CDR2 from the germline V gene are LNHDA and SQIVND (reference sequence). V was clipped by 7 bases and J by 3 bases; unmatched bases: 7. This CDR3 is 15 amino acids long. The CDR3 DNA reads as TGTGCCAGTAAAACGACTAGCGGGGGCCACTACGAGCAGTACTTC. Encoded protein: CASKTTSGGHYEQYF.

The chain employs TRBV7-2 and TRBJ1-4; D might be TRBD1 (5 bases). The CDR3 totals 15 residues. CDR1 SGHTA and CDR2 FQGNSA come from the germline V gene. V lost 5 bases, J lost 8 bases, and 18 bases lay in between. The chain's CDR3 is CASSAQTGLNEKLFF. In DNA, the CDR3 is TGTGCCAGCAGCGCACAAACGGGACTTAACGAAAAACTGTTTTTT.